This T cell receptor beta chain was identified during a study of CD8+ T cells in alopecia areata. General study points: Scalp samples also yield sequences from resident alphabeta T cells of normal skin. Researchers report lesional scalp, most notably alopecia totalis/universalis, outstripped normal scalp in clonality.

Following RNA extraction, reverse transcription yielded cDNA that acted as the sequencing template. Only in-frame clones appear in the TCRdb table, and some are missing; sequencing was by immunoSEQ multiplex PCR. The sample yields under 150,000 clones, around 50% seen once. The V and J ends lost 10 bases and 1 base respectively, with 19 bases between them. CDR1 and CDR2 (germline): SNHLY, FYNNEI. This CDR3 has 15 residues. As concerns this clone: Its matching antigen is unknown.

Collection of lesional scalp punch biopsies and peripheral blood was performed in alopecia areata patients. Sorting from PBMCs produced CD4+ and CD8+ T cells. The receptor was isolated from a human donor with alopecia areata. The chain couples TRBV2 to TRBJ1-1, with D uncertain. What was sequenced was NKG2D-low CD8+ T cells sorted from blood. CDR3 DNA: TGTGCCACCCCTCACTCAATCGGGAAGAACACTGAAGCTTTCTTT. Protein: CATPHSIGKNTEAFF.